This T cell receptor (beta chain) stems from a study of T-cell memory formation after mild COVID-19 (dated by TCRdb to the early 2020s). Study-level background: TCR sequence clusters from the two donors were found to be largely donor specific. In a couple of donors, T-cell clones that expanded and contracted after mild COVID-19 were tracked by sequencing TCRalpha and TCRbeta repertoires over time. The cohort comprised two young, previously healthy adult volunteers, one female and one male. Summary of the overall study and its limitations: Whether the second-wave clones peaking on day 37 were SARS-CoV-2 specific was not confirmed. Clones that contracted from day 15 to 85 showed balanced CD4/CD8 phenotypes, whereas a second wave of clones that expanded from day 15 to 37 leaned towards CD4+. Some responding clones were detected in pre-infection memory, suggesting pre-existing cross-reactive memory T cells joined the SARS-CoV-2 response. Contracting CD4+ clones were located mainly in the CM and EM memory subsets, whereas CD8+ clones were found to be enriched in EMRA. The study included only a couple of mild cases, and larger cohorts that include severe cases with pre-infection samples were judged to be necessary.

In regard to this clonotype: Its antigen is still unknown. Qualities for individual bases were not recorded, and no much larger clone is one base off.

PBMCs were isolated by Ficoll-Paque density gradient centrifugation. Instrument on record: Illumina NovaSeq 6000. cDNA libraries for TCRalpha and TCRbeta were prepared by 5'RACE using constant-segment primers, with sample barcodes and unique molecular identifiers added. RNA was extracted from every sample with Trizol reagent. Amplification of the libraries took two PCR steps, and the second step added a second sample barcode plus Illumina TruSeq adapters. Libraries were sequenced on an Illumina NovaSeq with 2 x 150 bp paired-end reads. As for how the authors treated the data: With migec v1.2.7, reads were demultiplexed and then collapsed into UMI-guided consensus sequences. Using mixcr v2.1.11, UMI consensuses were aligned to TRA and TRB V and J templates and then assembled into clonotypes. Clonotypes were classified as expanded or contracted when called significant by both edgeR and NoisET, with noise models trained on biological replicates. For edgeR calls, the cutoffs were a false discovery rate-adjusted p below 0.01 and a log2 fold-change threshold of 1. As an exploratory analysis of dynamics, max-normalized trajectories of the 1000 most abundant clonotypes were examined by PCA with hierarchical clustering. Separately sequenced CD4+ and CD8+ repertoires were used to assign the CD4 or CD8 phenotype of responding clones. The public sequencing data were trimmed at Q25 with fastp and processed into clonotypes with MiXCR by TCRdb, which kept only in-frame beta chains. Each CDR3 protein appears once, grouped with its most common genes and DNA. For this entry, the V and J calls and clone size follow TCRdb and not the study's own pipeline. The table for this sample lists over 300,000 distinct CDR3 sequences; roughly 20% of them were counted only once. The ten largest clones capture approximately 22% of the sample.

As encoded in the germline V gene, CDR1 is SGHAT while CDR2 is FQNNGV. V and J are trimmed by 5 bases and 14 bases, and the gene matches miss 7 bases of the junction. From the cysteine up to the phenylalanine, the CDR3 has a length of 12 residues. Just the 36-base CDR3 DNA is kept, in frame starting at base 1. The sample consisted of PBMCs or a T cell subset sorted from them (not recorded which). The source is a man between 18 and 35 years old who had mild COVID-19 (a few samples of this study predate the infection). The sample titles of this study are shuffled in the database, so cell type and time point are left out; the donor was told from shared clones. The rearrangement combines TRBV11-2 with TRBJ2-1; 9 junctional bases match TRBD2. The encoded CDR3 is CASSHTSGQEFF. The nucleotide sequence is given as TGTGCCAGCAGCCACACTAGCGGGCAGGAGTTCTTC.